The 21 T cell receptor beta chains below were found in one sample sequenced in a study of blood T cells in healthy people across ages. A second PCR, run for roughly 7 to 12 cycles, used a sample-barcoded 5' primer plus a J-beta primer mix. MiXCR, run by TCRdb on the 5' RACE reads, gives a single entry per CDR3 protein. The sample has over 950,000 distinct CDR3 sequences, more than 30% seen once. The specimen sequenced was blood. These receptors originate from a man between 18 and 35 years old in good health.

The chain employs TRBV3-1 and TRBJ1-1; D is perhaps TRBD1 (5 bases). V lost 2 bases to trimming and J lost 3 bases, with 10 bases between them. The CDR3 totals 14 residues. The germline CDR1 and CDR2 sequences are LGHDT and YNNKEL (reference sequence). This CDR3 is CASSQSGVDTEAFF. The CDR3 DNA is TGTGCCAGCAGCCAATCGGGGGTCGACACTGAAGCTTTCTTT.

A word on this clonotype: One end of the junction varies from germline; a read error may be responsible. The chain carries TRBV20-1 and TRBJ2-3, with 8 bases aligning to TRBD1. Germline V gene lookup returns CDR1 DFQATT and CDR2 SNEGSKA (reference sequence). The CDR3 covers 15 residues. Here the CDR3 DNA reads TGCGGTGCCAGTAGCTGGGACAGGAGCACAGATACGCAGTATTTT. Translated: CGASSWDRSTDTQYF.

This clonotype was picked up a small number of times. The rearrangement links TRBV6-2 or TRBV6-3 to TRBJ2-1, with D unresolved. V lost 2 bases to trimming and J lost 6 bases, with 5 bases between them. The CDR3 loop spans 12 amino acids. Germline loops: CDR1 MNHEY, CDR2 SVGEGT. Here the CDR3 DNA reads TGTGCCAGCAGTTACGGTTCCAATGAGCAGTTCTTC. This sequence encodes CASSYGSNEQFF.

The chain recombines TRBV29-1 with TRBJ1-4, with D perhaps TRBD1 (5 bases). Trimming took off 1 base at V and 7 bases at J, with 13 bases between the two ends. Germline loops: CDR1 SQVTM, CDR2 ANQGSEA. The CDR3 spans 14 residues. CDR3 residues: CSVEAEGLGEKLFF. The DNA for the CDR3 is TGCAGCGTTGAAGCCGAGGGGTTGGGTGAAAAACTGTTTTTT. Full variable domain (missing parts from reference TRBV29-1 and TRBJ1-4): SAVISQKPSRDICQRGTSLTIQCQVDSQVTMMFWYRQQPGQSLTLIATANQGSEATYESGFVIDKFPISRPNLTFSTLTVSNMSPEDSSIYLCSVEAEGLGEKLFFGSGTQLSVL.

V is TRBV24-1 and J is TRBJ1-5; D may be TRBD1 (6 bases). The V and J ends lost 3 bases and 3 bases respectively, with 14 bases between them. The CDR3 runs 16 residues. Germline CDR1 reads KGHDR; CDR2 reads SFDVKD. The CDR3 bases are TGTGCCACCAGTGATACTGGCGGGGGCAACAATCAGCCCCAGCATTTT. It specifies CATSDTGGGNNQPQHF.

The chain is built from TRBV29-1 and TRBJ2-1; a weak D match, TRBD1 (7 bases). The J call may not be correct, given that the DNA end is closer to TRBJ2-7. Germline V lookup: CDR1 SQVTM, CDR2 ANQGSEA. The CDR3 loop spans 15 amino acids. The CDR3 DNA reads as TGCAGCGCCGGGGGCAGGGGGACCTCCTACAATGGGCAGTACTTC. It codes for CSAGGRGTSYNGQYF.

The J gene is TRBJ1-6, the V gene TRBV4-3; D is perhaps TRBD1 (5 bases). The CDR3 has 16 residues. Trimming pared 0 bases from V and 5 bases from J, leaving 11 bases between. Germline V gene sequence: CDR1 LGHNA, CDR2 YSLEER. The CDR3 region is CASSQDGGTDNSPLHF. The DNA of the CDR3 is TGCGCCAGCAGCCAAGATGGCGGGACGGATAATTCACCCCTCCACTTT.

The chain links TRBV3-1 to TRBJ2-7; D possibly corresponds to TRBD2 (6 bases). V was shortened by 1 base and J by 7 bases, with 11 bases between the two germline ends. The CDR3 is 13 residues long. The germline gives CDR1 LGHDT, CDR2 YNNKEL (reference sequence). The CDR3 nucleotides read TGTGCCAGCAGCCAAGGGAGGGGAAGTGAGCAGTACTTC. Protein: CASSQGRGSEQYF.

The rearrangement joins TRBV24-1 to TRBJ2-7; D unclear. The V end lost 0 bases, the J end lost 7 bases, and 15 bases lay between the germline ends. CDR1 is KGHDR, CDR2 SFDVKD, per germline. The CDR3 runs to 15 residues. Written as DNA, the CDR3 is TGTGCCACCAGTGATTTGGCGGCTACTGACAATGAGCAGTACTTC. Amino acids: CATSDLAATDNEQYF.

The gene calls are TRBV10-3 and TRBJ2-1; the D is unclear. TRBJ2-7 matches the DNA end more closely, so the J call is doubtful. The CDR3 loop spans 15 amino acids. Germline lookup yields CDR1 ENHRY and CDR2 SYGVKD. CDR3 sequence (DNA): TGTGCCATCAGTGTTGCGGCCGACTCCTACAATGAGCAGTACTTC. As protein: CAISVAADSYNEQYF.

CDR3 residues: CASSLDGQTNTEAFF. The DNA for the CDR3 is TGCGCCAGCAGCTTGGACGGACAGACGAACACTGAAGCTTTCTTT. V and J are TRBV5-1 and TRBJ1-1; TRBD1 is a possible D gene (6 bases). Germline values: CDR1 SGHRS, CDR2 YFSETQ. The germline V and J ends were trimmed by 0 bases and 1 base, with 10 bases remaining between them. The CDR3 contains 15 residues.

CDR3 bases: TGTGCCAGCAGCCTAGAAACGGCAGCCTTTGCCTACGAGCAGTACTTC. This sequence encodes CASSLETAAFAYEQYF. This chain uses TRBV3-1 with TRBJ2-7; D is unclear. Trimming left V 4 bases short and J 2 bases short, with 18 bases between. Per the germline V gene, CDR1 is LGHDT and CDR2 is YNNKEL (reference sequence). The CDR3 is 16 residues long.

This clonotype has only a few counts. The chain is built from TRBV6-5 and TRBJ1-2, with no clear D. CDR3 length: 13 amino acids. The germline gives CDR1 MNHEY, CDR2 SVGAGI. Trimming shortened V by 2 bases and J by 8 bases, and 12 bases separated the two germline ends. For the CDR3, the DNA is TGTGCCAGCAGTTACAGGAGCGTTGGAGGCTACACCTTC. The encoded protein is CASSYRSVGGYTF.

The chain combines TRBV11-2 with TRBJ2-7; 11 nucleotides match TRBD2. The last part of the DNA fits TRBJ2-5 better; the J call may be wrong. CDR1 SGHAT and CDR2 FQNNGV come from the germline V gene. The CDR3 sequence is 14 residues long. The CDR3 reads CASSISGGEETQYF. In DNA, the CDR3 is TGTGCCAGCAGCATTAGCGGGGGGGAGGAGACCCAGTACTTC.

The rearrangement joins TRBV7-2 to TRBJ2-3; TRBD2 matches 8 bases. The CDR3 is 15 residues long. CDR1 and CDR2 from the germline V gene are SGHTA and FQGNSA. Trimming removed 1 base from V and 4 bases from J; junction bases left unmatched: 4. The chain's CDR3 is CASSLVAGSADTQYF. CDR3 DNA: TGTGCCAGCAGCTTAGTAGCGGGGAGCGCAGATACGCAGTATTTT.

CDR3 coding DNA: TGCGCCAGCAGCTCACAGGGAACGAACACTGAAGCTTTCTTT. Its translation is CASSSQGTNTEAFF. This chain uses TRBV5-1 with TRBJ1-1; tentative D call: TRBD1 (6 bases). CDR1 and CDR2 from the germline V gene are SGHRS and YFSETQ. V was trimmed by 3 bases and J by 1 base, leaving 10 bases between them. This CDR3 contains 14 residues.

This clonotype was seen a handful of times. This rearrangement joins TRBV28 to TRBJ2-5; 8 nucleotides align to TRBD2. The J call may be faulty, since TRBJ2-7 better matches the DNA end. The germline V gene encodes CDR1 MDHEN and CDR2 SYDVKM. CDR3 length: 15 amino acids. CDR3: CASTSRGGPSYEQYF. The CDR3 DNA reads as TGTGCCAGCACCTCACGGGGGGGACCGTCTTACGAGCAGTACTTC.

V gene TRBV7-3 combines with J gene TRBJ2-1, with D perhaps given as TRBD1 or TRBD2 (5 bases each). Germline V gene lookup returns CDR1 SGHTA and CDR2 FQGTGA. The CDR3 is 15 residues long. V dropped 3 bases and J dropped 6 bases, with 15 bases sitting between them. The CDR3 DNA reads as TGTGCCAGCAGCTTCGACGGCCAGAGGGGCAATGAGCAGTTCTTC. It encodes CASSFDGQRGNEQFF.

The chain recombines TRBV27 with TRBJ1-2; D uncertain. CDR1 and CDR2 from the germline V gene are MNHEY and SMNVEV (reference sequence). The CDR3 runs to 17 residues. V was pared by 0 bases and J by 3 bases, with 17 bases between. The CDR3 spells CASSLSPAAYQYYGYTF. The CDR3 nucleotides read TGTGCCAGCAGTTTATCGCCGGCAGCCTATCAGTACTATGGCTACACCTTC.

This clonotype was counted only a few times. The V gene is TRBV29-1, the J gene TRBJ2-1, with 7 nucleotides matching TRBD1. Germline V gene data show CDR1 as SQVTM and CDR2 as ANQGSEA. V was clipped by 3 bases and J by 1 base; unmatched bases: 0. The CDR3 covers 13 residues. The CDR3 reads CSVDRGSYNEQFF. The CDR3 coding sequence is TGCAGCGTTGACAGGGGGTCCTACAATGAGCAGTTCTTC.

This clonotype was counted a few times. The CDR3 DNA follows: TGCGCCAGCAGCTTGGCCCACGAGACAGGGGCGTCGGTCTATGGCTACACCTTC. Translation gives CASSLAHETGASVYGYTF. The genes are TRBV5-1 and TRBJ1-2; 8 bases map to TRBD1. CDR1 and CDR2 from the germline V gene are SGHRS and YFSETQ. Trimming cost V 0 bases and J 4 bases; bases outside gene matches: 14. The length of the CDR3 is 18 residues.